This TCR beta chain was captured in a study of T cell changes during pregnancy in multiple sclerosis. CDR1 is SGHRS and CDR2 is YFSETQ in the germline V gene. The V gene end was trimmed by 3 bases and the J gene end by 6 bases; junction bases not matched to a gene: 6. The CDR3 length is 15 residues. Sequencing was performed with immunoSEQ multiplex PCR; in TCRdb, only in-frame clones are kept and a portion is missing. The sample consists of around 50,000 clones, 94% of them appearing once. This clonotype was obtained from a female donor with multiple sclerosis, enrolled in a pregnancy study. J is TRBJ2-3 and V is TRBV5-1, with 11 bases that match TRBD2. The sequencing used CD4+ T cells from peripheral blood mononuclear cells, collected in the first trimester of pregnancy. CDR3 coding DNA: TGCGCCAGCAGCTGGCTAGCGGGGGGATCGGATACGCAGTATTTT. Residues: CASSWLAGGSDTQYF.